The T cell receptor (beta chain) under discussion was sequenced for a study of read filtering for tumor transcriptome and immune sequencing. V shed 4 bases, J shed 1 base, and the junction held 15 bases outside the gene matches. The CDR3 covers 19 residues. Looked up from germline, CDR1 is MNHNS and CDR2 is SASEGT. Molecular barcoded adaptors covering alpha/delta and beta/gamma chains were used on about 0.4 ug RNA. TCRdb ran MiXCR on the reads and lists one entry per CDR3 protein. The sample comprises tens of thousands of distinct CDR3 sequences, approximately 18% of which are singletons, and approximately 10% rests with the top ten. This clonotype was counted ten times or more. At the time of active disease, bone marrow was collected from every patient.

Sequenced input: a population of CD138-negative cells sorted from bone marrow. V gene TRBV6-1 combines with J gene TRBJ1-1; TRBD1 matches at 10 bases. The TCR originated in a donor at least 40 years old with multiple myeloma. The CDR3 loop reads CASSAAHDRGRIQNTEAFF. CDR3 bases: TGTGCCAGCAGTGCCGCCCATGACAGGGGGCGCATCCAGAACACTGAAGCTTTCTTT.